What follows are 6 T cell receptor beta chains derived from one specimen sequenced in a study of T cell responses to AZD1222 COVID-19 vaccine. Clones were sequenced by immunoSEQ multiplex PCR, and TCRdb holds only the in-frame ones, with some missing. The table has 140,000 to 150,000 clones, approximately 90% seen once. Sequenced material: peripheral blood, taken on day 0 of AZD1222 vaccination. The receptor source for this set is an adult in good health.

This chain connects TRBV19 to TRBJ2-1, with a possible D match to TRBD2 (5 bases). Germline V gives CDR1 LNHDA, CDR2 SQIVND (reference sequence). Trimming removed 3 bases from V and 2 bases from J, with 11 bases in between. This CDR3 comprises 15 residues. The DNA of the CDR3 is TGTGCCAGTAGTATCGTAGGACTCACCTACAATGAGCAGTTCTTC. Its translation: CASSIVGLTYNEQFF.

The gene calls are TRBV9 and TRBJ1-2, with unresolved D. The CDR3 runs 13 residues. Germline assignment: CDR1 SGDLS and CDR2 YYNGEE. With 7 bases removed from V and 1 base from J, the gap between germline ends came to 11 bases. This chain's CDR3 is CASGLSYNYGYTF. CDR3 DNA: TGTGCCAGCGGCCTCAGTTATAACTATGGCTACACCTTC.

CDR3 sequence reads: CASRSTNPQNEQFF. Written as DNA, the CDR3 is TGTGCCAGCAGATCTACCAACCCCCAAAATGAGCAGTTCTTC. The rearrangement links TRBV27 to TRBJ2-1, with D unclear. Trimming left V 6 bases short and J 7 bases short, with 16 bases between. The germline V gene has CDR1 MNHEY and CDR2 SMNVEV (reference sequence). This CDR3 comprises 14 residues.

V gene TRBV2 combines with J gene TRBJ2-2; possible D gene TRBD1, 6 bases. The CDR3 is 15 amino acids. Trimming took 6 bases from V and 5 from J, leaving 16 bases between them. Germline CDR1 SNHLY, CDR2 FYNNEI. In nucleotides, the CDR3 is TGTGCCAGCAGCCATCGGCAGGGGTCAACCGGGGAGCTGTTTTTT. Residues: CASSHRQGSTGELFF.

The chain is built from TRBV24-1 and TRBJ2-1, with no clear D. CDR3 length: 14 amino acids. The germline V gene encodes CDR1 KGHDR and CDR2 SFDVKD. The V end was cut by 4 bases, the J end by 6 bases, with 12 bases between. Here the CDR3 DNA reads TGTGCCACCAGTGACCCCATGAAGGGCAATGAGCAGTTCTTC. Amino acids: CATSDPMKGNEQFF.

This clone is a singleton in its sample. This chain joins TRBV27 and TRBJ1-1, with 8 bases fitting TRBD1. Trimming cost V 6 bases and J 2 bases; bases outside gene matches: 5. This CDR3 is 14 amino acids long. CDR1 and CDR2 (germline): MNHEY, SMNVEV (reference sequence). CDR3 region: CASSRTGINTEAFF. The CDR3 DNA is TGTGCCAGCAGCCGGACAGGGATAAACACTGAAGCTTTCTTT.